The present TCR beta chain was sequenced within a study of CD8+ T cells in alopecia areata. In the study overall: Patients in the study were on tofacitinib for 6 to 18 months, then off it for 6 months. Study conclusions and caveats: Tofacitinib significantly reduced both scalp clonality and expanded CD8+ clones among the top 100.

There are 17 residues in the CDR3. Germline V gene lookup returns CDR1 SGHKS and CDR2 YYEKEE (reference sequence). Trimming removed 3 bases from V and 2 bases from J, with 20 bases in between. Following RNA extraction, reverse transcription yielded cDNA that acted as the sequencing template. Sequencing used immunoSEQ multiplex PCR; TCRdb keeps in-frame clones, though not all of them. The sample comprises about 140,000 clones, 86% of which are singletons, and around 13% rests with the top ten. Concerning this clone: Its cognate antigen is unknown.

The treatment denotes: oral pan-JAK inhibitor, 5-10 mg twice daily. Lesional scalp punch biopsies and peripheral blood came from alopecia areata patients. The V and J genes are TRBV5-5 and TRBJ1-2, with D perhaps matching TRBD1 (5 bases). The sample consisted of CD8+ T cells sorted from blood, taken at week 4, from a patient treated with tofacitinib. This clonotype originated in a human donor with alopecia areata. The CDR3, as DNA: TGTGCCAGCAGCTCGGACGTATGGGAGGGGAGCAACTATGGCTACACCTTC. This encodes CASSSDVWEGSNYGYTF.